This TCR beta chain comes out of a study of CD8+ T cells in alopecia areata. RNA extraction and reverse transcription yielded cDNA as sequencing template. Here immunoSEQ multiplex PCR was the method, and the copy in TCRdb shows in-frame clones only, minus some. The sample records fewer than 200,000 clones, 59% being singletons. This clone was found a few times. This CDR3 has 16 residues. The ends were cut back, 0 bases at V and 0 bases at J, with 12 bases in the middle. Germline loops: CDR1 MGHRA, CDR2 YSYEKL. This chain links TRBV4-1 with TRBJ2-7, with D uncertain. The receptor comes from a human donor with alopecia areata. The starting material was CD4+ T cells sorted from blood, obtained at week 0. CDR3: CASSQEWAVSSYEQYF. The CDR3 nucleotides read TGCGCCAGCAGCCAAGAGTGGGCCGTTAGCTCCTACGAGCAGTACTTC.